A selection of T cell receptor beta chains follows, all from one sample in a study of blood T cells in healthy people across ages. Each CDR3 protein gets one entry after TCRdb re-called the 5' RACE reads with MiXCR. There are about 1.6 million distinct CDR3 sequences in the sample; about 32% occur only once, and approximately 11% lies in the top ten. The specimen was blood. These receptors were collected from a woman aged 25 to 39 in good health. Both conserved end residues are part of each CDR3. D genes are given only for firm matches. Expanded clones are given a class, and other clones once, few, many or no size at all.

CDR3 protein: CASSLMGDPRDTEAFF; CDR3 DNA: TGTGCCAGCAGCTTAATGGGGGACCCACGCGACACTGAAGCTTTCTTT; V gene: TRBV7-3; clone size: few; J gene: TRBJ1-1; D gene: -
CDR3 protein: CASNGQDTDTQYF; CDR3 DNA: TGTGCCAGCAACGGACAAGACACAGATACGCAGTATTTT; V gene: TRBV11-2; clone size: -; J gene: TRBJ2-3; D gene: -
CDR3 protein: CASRFICSYEQYF; CDR3 DNA: TGTGCCAGCAGATTCATATGCTCCTACGAGCAGTACTTC; V gene: TRBV27; clone size: -; J gene: TRBJ2-7; D gene: -
CDR3 protein: CASSYKTTSTDTQYF; CDR3 DNA: TGTGCCAGCAGTTATAAGACTACCAGCACAGATACGCAGTATTTT; V gene: TRBV6-5; clone size: few; J gene: TRBJ2-3; D gene: -
CDR3 protein: CASSQEWDITYEQYF; CDR3 DNA: TGCGCCAGCAGCCAAGAGTGGGACATAACCTACGAGCAGTACTTC; V gene: TRBV4-1; clone size: many; J gene: TRBJ2-7; D gene: -
CDR3 protein: CSARDPQRAKNIQYF; CDR3 DNA: TGCAGTGCTAGAGATCCCCAGCGGGCCAAAAACATTCAGTACTTC; V gene: TRBV20-1; clone size: -; J gene: TRBJ2-4; D gene: -
CDR3 protein: CASSQVGYEQFF; CDR3 DNA: TGTGCCAGCAGCCAAGTCGGATATGAGCAGTTCTTC; V gene: TRBV3-1; clone size: -; J gene: TRBJ2-1; D gene: -
CDR3 protein: CAISRDGNYGYTF; CDR3 DNA: TGTGCCATCAGTAGGGACGGAAACTATGGCTACACCTTC; V gene: TRBV10-3; clone size: -; J gene: TRBJ1-2; D gene: -
CDR3 protein: CSAKNNYEQYF; CDR3 DNA: TGCAGTGCCAAAAACAATTACGAGCAGTACTTC; V gene: TRBV20-1; clone size: many; J gene: TRBJ2-7; D gene: -
CDR3 protein: CASSRGGGGTDTQYF; CDR3 DNA: TGTGCCAGCAGCCGGGGCGGGGGTGGCACAGATACGCAGTATTTT; V gene: TRBV7-8; clone size: -; J gene: TRBJ2-3; D gene: TRBD2
CDR3 protein: CASSSDPPAGPPYEQYF; CDR3 DNA: TGTGCCAGCAGTTCAGACCCCCCTGCGGGACCGCCGTACGAGCAGTACTTC; V gene: TRBV6-2/TRBV6-3; clone size: -; J gene: TRBJ2-7; D gene: -
CDR3 protein: CASSSLRGAANYGYTF; CDR3 DNA: TGTGCCAGCAGCTCCCTGAGGGGGGCAGCTAACTATGGCTACACCTTC; V gene: TRBV7-9; clone size: few; J gene: TRBJ1-2; D gene: -
CDR3 protein: CASSLMPIGLFF; CDR3 DNA: TGTGCCAGCAGTCTAATGCCCATAGGATTGTTCTTC; V gene: TRBV28; clone size: -; J gene: TRBJ2-1; D gene: -
CDR3 protein: CASTYGGGPYSNQPQHF; CDR3 DNA: TGTGCCAGCACCTATGGAGGGGGCCCTTATAGCAATCAGCCCCAGCATTTT; V gene: TRBV6-6; clone size: -; J gene: TRBJ1-5; D gene: TRBD1
CDR3 protein: CASSLSPGTGGMGQPQHF; CDR3 DNA: TGTGCCAGCAGCTTAAGTCCCGGGACAGGGGGAATGGGACAGCCCCAGCATTTT; V gene: TRBV7-2; clone size: -; J gene: TRBJ1-5; D gene: TRBD1
CDR3 protein: CASRLAPQETQYF; CDR3 DNA: TGCGCCAGCAGACTAGCTCCACAAGAGACCCAGTACTTC; V gene: TRBV5-1; clone size: few; J gene: TRBJ2-5; D gene: -
CDR3 protein: CASRFLDRGSEQFF; CDR3 DNA: TGTGCCAGCAGGTTTTTGGACAGGGGAAGTGAGCAGTTCTTC; V gene: TRBV28; clone size: -; J gene: TRBJ2-1; D gene: TRBD1
CDR3 protein: CVSSLAGGPADTQYF; CDR3 DNA: TGCGTCAGCAGCTTGGCAGGGGGGCCCGCAGATACGCAGTATTTT; V gene: TRBV5-1; clone size: -; J gene: TRBJ2-3; D gene: -
CDR3 protein: CATSAMFSYNEQFF; CDR3 DNA: TGTGCCACCAGCGCAATGTTCTCCTACAATGAGCAGTTCTTC; V gene: TRBV15; clone size: -; J gene: TRBJ2-1; D gene: -
CDR3 protein: CASSNRGRNTEAFF; CDR3 DNA: TGTGCCAGCAGCAATCGAGGCCGGAACACTGAAGCTTTCTTT; V gene: TRBV3-1; clone size: -; J gene: TRBJ1-1; D gene: -
CDR3 protein: CASSHLLSTNEKLFF; CDR3 DNA: TGTGCCAGCTCCCACCTTCTGTCAACTAATGAAAAACTGTTTTTT; V gene: TRBV18; clone size: -; J gene: TRBJ1-4; D gene: -
CDR3 protein: CASSSGREVEQFF; CDR3 DNA: TGTGCCAGCAGTTCCGGGAGGGAGGTTGAGCAGTTCTTC; V gene: TRBV28; clone size: few; J gene: TRBJ2-1; D gene: TRBD2
CDR3 protein: CSARVGGLPETQYF; CDR3 DNA: TGCAGTGCCCGGGTCGGGGGGCTGCCGGAGACCCAGTACTTC; V gene: TRBV20-1; clone size: -; J gene: TRBJ2-5; D gene: -
CDR3 protein: CASRRLAGGANSYNEQFF; CDR3 DNA: TGCGCCAGCAGGAGACTAGCGGGAGGAGCTAACTCCTACAATGAGCAGTTCTTC; V gene: TRBV5-1; clone size: -; J gene: TRBJ2-1; D gene: TRBD2
CDR3 protein: CSAIRAFNSPLHF; CDR3 DNA: TGCAGTGCTATCCGGGCCTTTAATTCACCCCTCCACTTT; V gene: TRBV20-1; clone size: -; J gene: TRBJ1-6; D gene: -
CDR3 protein: CASSLPLGIRDTQYF; CDR3 DNA: TGTGCCAGCAGCTTACCCCTCGGGATTCGTGATACGCAGTATTTT; V gene: TRBV7-9; clone size: -; J gene: TRBJ2-3; D gene: -